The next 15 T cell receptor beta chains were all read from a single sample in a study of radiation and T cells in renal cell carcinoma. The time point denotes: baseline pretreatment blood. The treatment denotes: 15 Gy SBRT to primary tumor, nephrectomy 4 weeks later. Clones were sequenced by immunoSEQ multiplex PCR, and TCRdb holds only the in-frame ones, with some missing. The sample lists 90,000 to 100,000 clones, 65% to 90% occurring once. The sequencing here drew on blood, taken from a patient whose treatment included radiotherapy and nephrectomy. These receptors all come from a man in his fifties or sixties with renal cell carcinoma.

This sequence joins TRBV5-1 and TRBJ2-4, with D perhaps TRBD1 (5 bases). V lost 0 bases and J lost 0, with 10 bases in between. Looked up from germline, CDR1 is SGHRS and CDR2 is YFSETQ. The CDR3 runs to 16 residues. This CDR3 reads CASSLGPQGAKNIQYF. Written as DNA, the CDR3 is TGCGCCAGCAGCTTGGGCCCGCAGGGAGCCAAAAACATTCAGTACTTC.

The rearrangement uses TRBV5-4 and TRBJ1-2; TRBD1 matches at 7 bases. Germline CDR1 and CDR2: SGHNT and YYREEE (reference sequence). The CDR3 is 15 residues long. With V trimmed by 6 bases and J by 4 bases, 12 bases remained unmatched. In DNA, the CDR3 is TGTGCCAGCATCGACTCCGGGACAGCTAGCTATGGCTACACCTTC. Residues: CASIDSGTASYGYTF.

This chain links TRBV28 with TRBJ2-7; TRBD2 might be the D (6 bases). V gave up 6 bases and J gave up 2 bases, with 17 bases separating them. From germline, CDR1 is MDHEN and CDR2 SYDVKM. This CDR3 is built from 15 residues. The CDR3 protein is CASSSGYSGTYEQYF. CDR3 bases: TGTGCCAGCAGCTCAGGGTATAGCGGAACCTACGAGCAGTACTTC.

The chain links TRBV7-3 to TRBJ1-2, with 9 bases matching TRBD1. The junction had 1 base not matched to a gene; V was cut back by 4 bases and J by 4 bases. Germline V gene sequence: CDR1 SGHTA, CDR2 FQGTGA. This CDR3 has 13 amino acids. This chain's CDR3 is CASSSGQGYGYTF. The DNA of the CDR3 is TGTGCCAGCAGCTCGGGACAGGGCTATGGCTACACCTTC.

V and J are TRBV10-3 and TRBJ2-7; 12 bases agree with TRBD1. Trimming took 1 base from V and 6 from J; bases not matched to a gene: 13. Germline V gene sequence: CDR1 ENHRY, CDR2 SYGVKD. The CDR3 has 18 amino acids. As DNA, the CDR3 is TGTGCCATCAGTGAGTGGGGACAGGGGGCGGGTGGTGTCGTCGAGCAGTACTTC. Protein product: CAISEWGQGAGGVVEQYF.

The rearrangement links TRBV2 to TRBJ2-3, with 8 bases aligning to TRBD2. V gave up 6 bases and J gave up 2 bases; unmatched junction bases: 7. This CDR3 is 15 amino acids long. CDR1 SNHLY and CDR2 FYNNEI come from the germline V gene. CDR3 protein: CASSETSGTTDTQYF. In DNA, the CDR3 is TGTGCCAGCAGCGAAACTAGCGGAACCACAGATACGCAGTATTTT.

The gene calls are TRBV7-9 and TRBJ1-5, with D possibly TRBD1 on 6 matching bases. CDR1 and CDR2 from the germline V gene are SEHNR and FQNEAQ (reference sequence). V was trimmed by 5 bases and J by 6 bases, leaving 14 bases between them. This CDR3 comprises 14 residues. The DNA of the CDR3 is TGTGCCAGCAGCCCAGGGGCAGAAGGTCAGCCCCAGCATTTT. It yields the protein CASSPGAEGQPQHF.

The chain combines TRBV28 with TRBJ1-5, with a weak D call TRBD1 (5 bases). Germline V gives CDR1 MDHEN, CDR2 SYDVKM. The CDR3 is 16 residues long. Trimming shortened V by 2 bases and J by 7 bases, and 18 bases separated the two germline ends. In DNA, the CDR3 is TGTGCCAGCAGTTTACTCGGGGGTCCCCTAGGGCAGCCCCAGCATTTT. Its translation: CASSLLGGPLGQPQHF.

CDR3 protein: CASSPRLGGRHEKLFF. DNA for the CDR3: TGTGCCAGCAGTCCCCGACTTGGGGGGCGCCATGAAAAACTGTTTTTT. The rearrangement links TRBV27 to TRBJ1-4; a weak D match, TRBD1 (6 bases). V lost 5 bases, J lost 6 bases, and 19 bases lay in between. The CDR3 consists of 16 residues. From germline, CDR1 is MNHEY and CDR2 SMNVEV (reference sequence).

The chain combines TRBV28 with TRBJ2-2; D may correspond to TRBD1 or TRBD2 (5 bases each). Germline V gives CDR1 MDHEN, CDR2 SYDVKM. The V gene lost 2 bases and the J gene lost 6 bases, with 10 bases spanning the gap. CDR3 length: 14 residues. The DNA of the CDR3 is TGTGCCAGCAGTTTAGTGGGGGTGGCCGGGGAGCTGTTTTTT. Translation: CASSLVGVAGELFF.

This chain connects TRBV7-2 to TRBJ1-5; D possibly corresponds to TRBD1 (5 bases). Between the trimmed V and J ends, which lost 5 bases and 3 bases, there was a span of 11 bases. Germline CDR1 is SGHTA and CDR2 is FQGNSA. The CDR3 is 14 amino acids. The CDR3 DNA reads TGTGCCAGCAGCCCCCCAGGGTCCAATCAGCCCCAGCATTTT. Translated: CASSPPGSNQPQHF.

CDR3 sequence reads: CASSFTGDSSYEQYF. CDR3 DNA sequence: TGTGCCAGCAGTTTCACCGGGGACAGCTCCTACGAGCAGTACTTC. The chain joins TRBV6-5 to TRBJ2-7, with 7 bases aligning to TRBD1. CDR3 length equals 15 residues. Trimming cost V 4 bases and J 0 bases; bases outside gene matches: 6. Germline CDR1 MNHEY, CDR2 SVGAGI.

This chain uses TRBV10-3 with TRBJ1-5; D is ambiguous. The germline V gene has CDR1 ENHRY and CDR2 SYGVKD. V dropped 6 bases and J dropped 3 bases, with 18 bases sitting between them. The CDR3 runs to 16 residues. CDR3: CAIRVGSGGDNQPQHF. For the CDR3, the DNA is TGTGCCATCAGGGTGGGCAGTGGTGGAGACAATCAGCCCCAGCATTTT.

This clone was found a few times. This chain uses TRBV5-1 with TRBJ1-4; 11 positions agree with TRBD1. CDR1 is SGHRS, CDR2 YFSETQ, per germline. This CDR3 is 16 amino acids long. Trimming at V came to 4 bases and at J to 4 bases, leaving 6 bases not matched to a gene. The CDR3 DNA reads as TGCGCCAGCAGCCCGGACAGGGGGCTTGGTAATGAAAAACTGTTTTTT. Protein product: CASSPDRGLGNEKLFF.

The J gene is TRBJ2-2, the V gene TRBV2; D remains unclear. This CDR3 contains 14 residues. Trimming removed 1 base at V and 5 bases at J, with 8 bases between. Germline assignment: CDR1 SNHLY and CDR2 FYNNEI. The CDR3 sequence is CASSEVTGTGELFF. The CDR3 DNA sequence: TGTGCCAGCAGTGAAGTTACGGGTACCGGGGAGCTGTTTTTT. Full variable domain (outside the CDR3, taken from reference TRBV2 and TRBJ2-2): EPEVTQTPSHQVTQMGQEVILRCVPISNHLYFYWYRQILGQKVEFLVSFYNNEISEKSEIFDDQFSVERPDGSNFTLKIRSTKLEDSAMYFCASSEVTGTGELFFGEGSRLTVL.